This T cell receptor beta chain was sequenced during a study of blood T cell repertoires in COVID-19. Study-wide background: The origin of the acute and convalescent COVID-19 samples was the United States, Italy and Spain. In each case, the material was cDNA or gDNA derived from T cells, B-cell-depleted T cells, or PBMCs.

Germline V gene lookup returns CDR1 MNHNS and CDR2 SASEGT. The CDR3 has 17 residues. Trimming took 4 bases from V and 0 from J, leaving 13 bases between them. The table came from immunoSEQ multiplex PCR; TCRdb's copy has only in-frame clones and leaves some out. The sample holds tens of thousands of clones; 65% to 85% are singletons and the top ten take just over 20%. Sequenced input: peripheral blood. This TCR was sampled from a woman older than 75 with active or convalescent COVID-19. This chain joins TRBV6-1 and TRBJ2-6; a possible D gene is TRBD1 (6 bases). DNA for the CDR3: TGTGCCAGCAGTGTCGAGGGGGACCTCTCTGGGGCCAACGTCCTGACTTTC. Translating gives CASSVEGDLSGANVLTF.